The 9 T cell receptor beta chains given below trace back to one sample, sequenced in a study of T cell repertoires in cytomegalovirus infection. Antigen specificity for these receptors is unknown. TCRdb fed the reads into MiXCR, producing one record per CDR3 protein. The sample includes around 900,000 distinct CDR3 sequences, 30% to 40% of them seen just once. Material: cultured CD8+ T cells from PBMCs, obtained from culture after CMV antigen stimulation. All receptors come from a human donor in good health (CMV status not recorded). Some clones in this sample may be carry-over from other donors' samples.

This clonotype came up a few times. This chain joins TRBV28 and TRBJ2-7, with 8 bases lining up with TRBD2. Germline lookup yields CDR1 MDHEN and CDR2 SYDVKM. The CDR3 loop spans 14 amino acids. V was pared by 6 bases and J by 5 bases, with 9 bases of the junction left unmatched. The CDR3 region has the DNA TGTGCCAGCAGCTTAGCGGGACACGCTGACGAGCAGTACGTC. It codes for CASSLAGHADEQYV.

This sequence joins TRBV19 and TRBJ2-3; 7 bases match TRBD1. CDR1 LNHDA and CDR2 SQIVND come from the germline V gene (reference sequence). V trimming: 3 bases; J trimming: 1 base; junction bases outside the gene matches: 1. The CDR3 runs to 14 residues. CDR3 sequence (DNA): TGTGCCAGTAGTATGGACAGGCGCACAGATACGCAGTATTTT. It codes for CASSMDRRTDTQYF. Supplemented by reference TRBV19 and TRBJ2-3, the full variable domain reads DGGITQSPKYLFRKEGQNVTLSCEQNLNHDAMYWYRQDPGQGLRLIYYSQIVNDFQKGDIAEGYSVSREKKESFPLTVTSAQKNPTAFYLCASSMDRRTDTQYFGPGTRLTVL.

This chain links TRBV6-5 with TRBJ1-4; the D gene is possibly TRBD1 (5 bases). This CDR3 spans 15 amino acids. V lost 2 bases and J 3 bases, leaving 10 bases between the germline ends. Germline V gene sequence: CDR1 MNHEY, CDR2 SVGAGI. CDR3 sequence: CASSYGAGSNEKLFF. Written as DNA, the CDR3 is TGTGCCAGCAGTTACGGGGCAGGGTCTAATGAAAAACTGTTTTTT.

There are many counts of this clonotype. The chain uses TRBV7-6 and TRBJ2-2; 12 positions match TRBD1. Germline trimming cut 5 bases from V and 1 base from J; bases unmatched to any gene: 11. This CDR3 region has 19 residues. CDR1 and CDR2 from the germline V gene are SGHVS and FNYEAQ. CDR3 residues: CASSGPGQGALLNTGELFF. CDR3 nucleotides: TGTGCCAGCAGCGGACCGGGACAGGGGGCTTTATTGAACACCGGGGAGCTGTTTTTT.

This clonotype was counted a few times. The chain links TRBV4-1 to TRBJ1-2; TRBD1 aligns across 9 bases. J was trimmed by 3 bases and V by 6 bases; bases with no gene match: 8. CDR1 MGHRA and CDR2 YSYEKL come from the germline V gene. This CDR3 comprises 15 residues. DNA of the CDR3: TGCGCCAGCAGGGGGAACAGGGGGCAGCACTATGGCTACACCTTC. The encoded protein is CASRGNRGQHYGYTF.

The chain links TRBV6-5 to TRBJ2-4, with TRBD2 as a possible D gene (5 bases). The CDR3 has 14 amino acids. The V and J ends lost 0 bases and 9 bases respectively, with 12 bases between them. Looked up from germline, CDR1 is MNHEY and CDR2 is SVGAGI. The chain's CDR3 is CASSYSSEESIQYF. The DNA for the CDR3 is TGTGCCAGCAGTTACTCGTCGGAGGAGAGCATTCAGTACTTC.

This clonotype was seen a few times. The chain carries TRBV6-2 or TRBV6-3 and TRBJ1-1; D uncertain. The CDR3 consists of 12 residues. Germline CDR1 is MNHEY and CDR2 is SVGEGT. Deletions cut 1 base from V and 7 bases from J, with 7 bases between. The CDR3 nucleotides are TGTGCCAGCAGTTACTACGGGATTGAAGCTTTCTTT. Its translation is CASSYYGIEAFF.

This chain joins TRBV19 and TRBJ1-2; 8 bases fit TRBD1. V shed 5 bases, J shed 4 bases, and the junction held 9 bases outside the gene matches. CDR3 length: 15 residues. From germline, CDR1 is LNHDA and CDR2 SQIVND (reference sequence). The CDR3 coding sequence is TGTGCCAGTAGTCCCTCAGGGGGCTTTCGCTATGGCTACACCTTC. Translating gives CASSPSGGFRYGYTF.

This clonotype was observed a single time. The V and J genes are TRBV27 and TRBJ2-3; unclear D gene. The ends were cut back, 4 bases at V and 2 bases at J, with 16 bases in the middle. The CDR3 has 16 amino acids. Germline V gene lookup returns CDR1 MNHEY and CDR2 SMNVEV (reference sequence). This CDR3 reads CASSSTGPRATDTQYF. The CDR3 DNA reads as TGTGCCAGCAGTTCGACCGGCCCTAGGGCCACAGATACGCAGTATTTT.